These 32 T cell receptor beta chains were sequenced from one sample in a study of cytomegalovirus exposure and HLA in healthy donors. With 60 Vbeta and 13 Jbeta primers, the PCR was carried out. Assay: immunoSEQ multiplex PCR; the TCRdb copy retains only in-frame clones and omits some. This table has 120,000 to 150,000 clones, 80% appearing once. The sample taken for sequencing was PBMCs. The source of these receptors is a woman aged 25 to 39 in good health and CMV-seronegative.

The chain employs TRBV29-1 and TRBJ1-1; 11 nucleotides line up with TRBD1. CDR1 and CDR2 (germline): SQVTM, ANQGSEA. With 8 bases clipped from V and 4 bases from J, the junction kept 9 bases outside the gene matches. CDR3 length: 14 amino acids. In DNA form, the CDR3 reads TGCAGCTCTGGGACAGGGGGAATGGGCACTGAAGCTTTCTTT. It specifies CSSGTGGMGTEAFF.

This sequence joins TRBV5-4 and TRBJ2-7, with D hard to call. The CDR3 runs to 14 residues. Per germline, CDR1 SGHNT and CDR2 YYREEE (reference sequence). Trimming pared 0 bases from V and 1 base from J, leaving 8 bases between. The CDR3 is CASSLGTVSYEQYF. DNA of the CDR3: TGTGCCAGCAGCTTGGGCACGGTTTCCTACGAGCAGTACTTC.

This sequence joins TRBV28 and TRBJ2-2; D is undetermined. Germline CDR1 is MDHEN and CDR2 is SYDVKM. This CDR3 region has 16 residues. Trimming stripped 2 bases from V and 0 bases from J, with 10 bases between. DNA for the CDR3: TGTGCCAGCAGTTTAAACACCCACGCGAACACCGGGGAGCTGTTTTTT. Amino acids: CASSLNTHANTGELFF.

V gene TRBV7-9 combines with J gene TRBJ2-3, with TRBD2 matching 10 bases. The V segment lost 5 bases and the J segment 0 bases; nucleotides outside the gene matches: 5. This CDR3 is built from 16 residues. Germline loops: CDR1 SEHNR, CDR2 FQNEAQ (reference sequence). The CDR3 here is CASSPGLAESTDTQYF. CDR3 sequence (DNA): TGTGCCAGCAGCCCAGGACTAGCGGAAAGCACAGATACGCAGTATTTT.

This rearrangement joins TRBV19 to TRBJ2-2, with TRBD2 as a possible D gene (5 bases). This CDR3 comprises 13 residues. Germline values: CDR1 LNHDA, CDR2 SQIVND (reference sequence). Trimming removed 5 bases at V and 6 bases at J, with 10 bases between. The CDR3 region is CASSPGVAGELFF. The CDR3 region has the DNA TGTGCCAGTAGTCCCGGGGTGGCCGGGGAGCTGTTTTTT.

Written as DNA, the CDR3 is TGTGCCAGCAGCCGACTTGAGATGAACACTGAAGCTTTCTTT. This gives the protein CASSRLEMNTEAFF. The V and J genes are TRBV7-6 and TRBJ1-1; D unclear. The CDR3 spans 14 residues. In germline, CDR1 is SGHVS, CDR2 FNYEAQ. Trimming cost V 5 bases and J 0 bases, with 10 bases left between them.

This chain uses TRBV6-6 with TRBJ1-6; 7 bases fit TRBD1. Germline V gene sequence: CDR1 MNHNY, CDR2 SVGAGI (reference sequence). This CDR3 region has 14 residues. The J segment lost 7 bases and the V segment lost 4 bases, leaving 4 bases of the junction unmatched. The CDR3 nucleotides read TGTGCCAGCAGTTTTGGGACAGAGAATTCACCCCTCCACTTT. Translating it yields CASSFGTENSPLHF.

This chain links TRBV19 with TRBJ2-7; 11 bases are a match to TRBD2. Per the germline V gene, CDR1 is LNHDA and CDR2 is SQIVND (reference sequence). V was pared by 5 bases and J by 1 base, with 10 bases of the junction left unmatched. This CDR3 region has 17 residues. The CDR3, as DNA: TGTGCCAGTAGTCCCCTAGCGGGAGGTTCGGCTTCCTACGAGCAGTACTTC. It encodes CASSPLAGGSASYEQYF.

The CDR3 is CASRSGEQLTGELFF. Written as DNA, the CDR3 is TGTGCCAGCAGGTCCGGGGAGCAGCTCACCGGGGAGCTGTTTTTT. This rearrangement joins TRBV7-2 to TRBJ2-2; perhaps TRBD2 as D (5 bases). The V end was cut by 6 bases, the J end by 4 bases, with 15 bases between. Germline-derived CDR1 and CDR2 are SGHTA and FQGNSA. This CDR3 comprises 15 residues.

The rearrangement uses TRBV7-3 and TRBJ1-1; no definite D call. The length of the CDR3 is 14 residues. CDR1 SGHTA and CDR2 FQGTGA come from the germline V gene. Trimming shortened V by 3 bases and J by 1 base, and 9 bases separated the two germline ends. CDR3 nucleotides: TGTGCCAGCAGCTTCGGAGGCCCGAACACTGAAGCTTTCTTT. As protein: CASSFGGPNTEAFF.

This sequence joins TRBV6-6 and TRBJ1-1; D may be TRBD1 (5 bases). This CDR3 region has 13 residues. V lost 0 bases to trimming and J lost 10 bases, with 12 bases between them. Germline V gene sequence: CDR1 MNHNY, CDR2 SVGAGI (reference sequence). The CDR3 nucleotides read TGTGCCAGCAGTTACTCGATTAGGGGCTCAGCTTTCTTT. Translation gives CASSYSIRGSAFF.

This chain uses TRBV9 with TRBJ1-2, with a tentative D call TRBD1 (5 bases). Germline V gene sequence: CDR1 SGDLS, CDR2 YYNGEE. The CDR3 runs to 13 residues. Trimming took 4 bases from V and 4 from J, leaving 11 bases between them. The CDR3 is CASSYGGFYGYTF. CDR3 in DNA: TGTGCCAGCAGCTACGGGGGGTTCTATGGCTACACCTTC.

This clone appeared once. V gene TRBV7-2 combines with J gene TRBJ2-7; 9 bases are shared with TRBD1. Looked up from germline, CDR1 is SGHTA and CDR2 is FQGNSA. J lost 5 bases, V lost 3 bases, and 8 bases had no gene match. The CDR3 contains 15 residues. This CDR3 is CASSFTGTGTHEQYF. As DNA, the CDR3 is TGTGCCAGCAGCTTTACCGGGACAGGGACCCACGAGCAGTACTTC.

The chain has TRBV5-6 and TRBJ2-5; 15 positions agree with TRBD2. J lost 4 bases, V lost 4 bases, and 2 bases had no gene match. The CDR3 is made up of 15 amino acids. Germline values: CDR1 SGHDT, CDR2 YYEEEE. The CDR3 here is CASSGLAGGRETQYF. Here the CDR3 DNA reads TGTGCCAGCAGCGGACTAGCGGGGGGGCGAGAGACCCAGTACTTC.

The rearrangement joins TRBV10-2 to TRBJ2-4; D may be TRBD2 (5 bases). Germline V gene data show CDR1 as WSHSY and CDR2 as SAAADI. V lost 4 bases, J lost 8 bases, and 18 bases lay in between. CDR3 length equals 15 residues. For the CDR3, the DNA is TGCGCCAGCAGTGTAGTAAACCGGGAACGGGACATTCAGTACTTC. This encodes CASSVVNRERDIQYF.

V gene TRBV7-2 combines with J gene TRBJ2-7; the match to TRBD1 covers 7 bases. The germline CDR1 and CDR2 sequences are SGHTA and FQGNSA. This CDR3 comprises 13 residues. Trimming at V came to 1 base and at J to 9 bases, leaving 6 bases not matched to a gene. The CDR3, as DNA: TGTGCCAGCAGCTTAGGGGAAGGGGGCCGGCAGTACTTC. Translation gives CASSLGEGGRQYF.

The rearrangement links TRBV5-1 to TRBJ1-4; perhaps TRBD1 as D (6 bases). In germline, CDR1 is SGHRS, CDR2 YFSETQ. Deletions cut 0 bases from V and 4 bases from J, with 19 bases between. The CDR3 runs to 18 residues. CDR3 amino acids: CASSLGPGQNEFNEKLFF. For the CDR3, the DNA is TGCGCCAGCAGCTTGGGCCCGGGACAAAACGAATTTAATGAAAAACTGTTTTTT.

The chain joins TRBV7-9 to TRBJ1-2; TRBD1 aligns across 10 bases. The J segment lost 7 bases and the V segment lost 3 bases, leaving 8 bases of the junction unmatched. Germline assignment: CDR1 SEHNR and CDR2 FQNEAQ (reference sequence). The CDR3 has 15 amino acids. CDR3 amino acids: CASSFTGQGGGGYTF. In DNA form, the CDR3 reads TGTGCCAGCAGCTTTACAGGACAGGGGGGAGGTGGCTACACCTTC.

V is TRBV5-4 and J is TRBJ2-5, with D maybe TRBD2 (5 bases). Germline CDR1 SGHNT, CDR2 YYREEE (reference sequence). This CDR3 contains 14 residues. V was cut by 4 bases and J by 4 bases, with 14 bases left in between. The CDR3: CASSIEVARETQYF. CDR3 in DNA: TGTGCCAGCAGCATCGAAGTAGCGAGAGAGACCCAGTACTTC. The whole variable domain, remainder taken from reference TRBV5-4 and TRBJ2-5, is ETGVTQSPTHLIKTRGQQVTLRCSSQSGHNTVSWYQQALGQGPQFIFQYYREEENGRGNFPPRFSGLQFPNYSSELNVNALELDDSALYLCASSIEVARETQYFGPGTRLLVL.

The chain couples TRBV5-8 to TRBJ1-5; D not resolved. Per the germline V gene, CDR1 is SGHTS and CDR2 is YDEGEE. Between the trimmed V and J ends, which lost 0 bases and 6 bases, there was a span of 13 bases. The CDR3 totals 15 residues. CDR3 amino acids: CASSLAAWEGQPQHF. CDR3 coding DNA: TGTGCCAGCAGCTTGGCCGCCTGGGAGGGTCAGCCCCAGCATTTT.

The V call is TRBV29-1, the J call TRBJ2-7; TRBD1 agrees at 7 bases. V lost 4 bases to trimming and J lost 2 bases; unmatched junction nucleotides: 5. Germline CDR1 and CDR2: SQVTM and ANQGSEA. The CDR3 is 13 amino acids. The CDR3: CSVGSGQTYEQYF. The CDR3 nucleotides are TGCAGCGTTGGGTCGGGACAGACCTACGAGCAGTACTTC.

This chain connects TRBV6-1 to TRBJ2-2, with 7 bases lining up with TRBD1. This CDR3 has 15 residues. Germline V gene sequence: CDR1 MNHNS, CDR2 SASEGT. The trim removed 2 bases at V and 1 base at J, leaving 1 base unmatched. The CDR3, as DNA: TGTGCCAGCAGTGAACCAGGGGGGAACACCGGGGAGCTGTTTTTT. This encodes CASSEPGGNTGELFF.

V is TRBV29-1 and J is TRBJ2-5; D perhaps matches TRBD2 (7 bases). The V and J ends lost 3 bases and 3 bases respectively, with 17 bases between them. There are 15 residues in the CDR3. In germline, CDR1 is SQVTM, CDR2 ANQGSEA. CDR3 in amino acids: CSVELRGRGEETQYF. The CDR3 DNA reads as TGCAGCGTTGAGTTGAGGGGGAGGGGGGAAGAGACCCAGTACTTC.

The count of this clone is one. For the CDR3, the DNA is TGCGCCAGCAGCCGTGGACGGAGTCAGGGGGGCGCCTACGAGCAGTACTTC. Translation gives CASSRGRSQGGAYEQYF. This chain uses TRBV4-1 with TRBJ2-7, with a tentative D call TRBD1 (7 bases). The germline V gene encodes CDR1 MGHRA and CDR2 YSYEKL. V gave up 4 bases and J gave up 2 bases, with 21 bases separating them. This CDR3 comprises 17 residues.

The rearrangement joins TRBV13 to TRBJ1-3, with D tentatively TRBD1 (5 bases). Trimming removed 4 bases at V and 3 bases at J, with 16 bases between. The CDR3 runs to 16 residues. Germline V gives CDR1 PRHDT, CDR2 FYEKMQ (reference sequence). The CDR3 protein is CASSSPGWGDGNTIYF. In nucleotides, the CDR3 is TGTGCCAGCAGCTCCCCCGGTTGGGGGGATGGAAACACCATATATTTT. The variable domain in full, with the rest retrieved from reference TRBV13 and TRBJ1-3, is AAGVIQSPRHLIKEKRETATLKCYPIPRHDTVYWYQQGPGQDPQFLISFYEKMQSDKGSIPDRFSAQQFSDYHSELNMSSLELGDSALYFCASSSPGWGDGNTIYFGEGSWLTVV.

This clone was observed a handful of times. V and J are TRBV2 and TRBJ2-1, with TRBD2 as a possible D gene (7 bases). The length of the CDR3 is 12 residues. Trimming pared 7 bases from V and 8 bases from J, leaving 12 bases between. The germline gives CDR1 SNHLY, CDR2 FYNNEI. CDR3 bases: TGTGCCAGCATGGGGGAGGGGGATGAGCAGTTCTTC. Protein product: CASMGEGDEQFF.

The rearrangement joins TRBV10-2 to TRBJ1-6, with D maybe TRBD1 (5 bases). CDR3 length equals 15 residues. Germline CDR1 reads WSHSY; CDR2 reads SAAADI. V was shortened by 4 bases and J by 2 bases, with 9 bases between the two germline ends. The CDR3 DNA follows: TGCGCCAGCAGTGTGGGGGGTCCCTATAATTCACCCCTCCACTTT. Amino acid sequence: CASSVGGPYNSPLHF.

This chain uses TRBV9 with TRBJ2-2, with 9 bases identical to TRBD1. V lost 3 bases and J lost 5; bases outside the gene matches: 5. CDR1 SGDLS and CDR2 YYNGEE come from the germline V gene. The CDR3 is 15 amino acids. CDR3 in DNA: TGTGCCAGCAGCGCCTCCGGGACAGGGACCGGGGAGCTGTTTTTT. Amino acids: CASSASGTGTGELFF.

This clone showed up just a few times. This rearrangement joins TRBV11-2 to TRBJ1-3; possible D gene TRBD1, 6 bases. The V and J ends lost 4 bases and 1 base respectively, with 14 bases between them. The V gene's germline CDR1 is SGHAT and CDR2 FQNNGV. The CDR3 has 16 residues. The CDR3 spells CASSSGGLGSGNTIYF. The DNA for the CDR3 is TGTGCCAGCAGCTCCGGGGGGCTGGGATCTGGAAACACCATATATTTT. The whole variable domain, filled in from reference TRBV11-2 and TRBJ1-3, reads EAGVAQSPRYKIIEKRQSVAFWCNPISGHATLYWYQQILGQGPKLLIQFQNNGVVDDSQLPKDRFSAERLKGVDSTLKIQPAKLEDSAVYLCASSSGGLGSGNTIYFGEGSWLTVV.

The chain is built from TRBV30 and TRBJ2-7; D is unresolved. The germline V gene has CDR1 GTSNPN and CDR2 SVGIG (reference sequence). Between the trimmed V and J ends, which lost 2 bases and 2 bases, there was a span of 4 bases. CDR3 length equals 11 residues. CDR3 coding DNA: TGTGCCTGGAGTCGGGCCTACGAGCAGTACTTC. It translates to CAWSRAYEQYF.

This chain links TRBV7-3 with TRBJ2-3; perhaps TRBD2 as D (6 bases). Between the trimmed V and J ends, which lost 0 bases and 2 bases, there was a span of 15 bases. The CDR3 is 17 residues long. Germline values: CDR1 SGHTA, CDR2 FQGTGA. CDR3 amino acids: CASSLTGLSGYTDTQYF. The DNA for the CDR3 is TGTGCCAGCAGCTTAACGGGTCTCAGCGGGTACACAGATACGCAGTATTTT.

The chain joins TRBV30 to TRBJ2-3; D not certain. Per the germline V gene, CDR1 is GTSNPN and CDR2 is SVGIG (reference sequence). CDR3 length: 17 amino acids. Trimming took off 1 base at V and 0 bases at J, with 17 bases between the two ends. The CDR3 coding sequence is TGTGCCTGGAGTGAGCCTAGGATGATTACTAGCACAGATACGCAGTATTTT. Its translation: CAWSEPRMITSTDTQYF.